The T cell receptor beta chain described here comes from a study of T cells after yellow fever vaccination. Study in general: Some fractions had low cell numbers, and these were prepared with SMART-Seq v4 Ultra Low Input.

There are 14 residues in the CDR3. CDR1 and CDR2 from the germline V gene are MNHEY and SVGEGT. V was pared by 6 bases and J by 4 bases, with 6 bases of the junction left unmatched. This clonotype was detected ten times or more. Its antigen is unidentified. General study results and limits: Bulk-population clonotypes that are abundant could appear as contaminants in FACS-sorted repertoires. Peaking on day 5 versus 15, the secondary response was faster but weaker.

TCR cDNA, made by 5'RACE template switching, carried an added universal primer site and UMIs. TCRdb called the 5' RACE reads again in MiXCR, with one record for every CDR3 protein. Here the sample spans about 120,000 distinct CDR3 sequences, 7.2% being singletons. The chain is built from TRBV6-2 or TRBV6-3 and TRBJ2-3; 8 bases line up with TRBD2. The material sequenced was CD4+ T cells sorted from PBMCs, taken roughly 47 days after the first yellow fever vaccination. The source is a man between 18 and 29 years old who received the YFV17D yellow fever vaccine. This CDR3 is CASRGPRGADTQYF. The CDR3 DNA sequence: TGTGCCAGCAGGGGACCGCGGGGGGCAGATACGCAGTATTTT.